One and the same sample provided the 9 T cell receptor beta chains below, sequenced in a study of human T cells and chemical hapten exposure (dated by TCRdb to the early 2020s). In the paper's terms, the time point label means: pre-sensitization, week 0. Taken with the paper, the label for treatment or condition translates to: therapeutic diphenylcyclopropenone sensitization with weekly scalp DPC. The library was obtained by RACE. Instrument on record: NextSeq 500. TCRdb reprocessing: public reads trimmed at Q25 with fastp, clones called with MiXCR, in-frame beta chains kept. Rows are combined by CDR3 protein, so each entry shows the most common genes and DNA. Across this sample there are tens of thousands of distinct CDR3 sequences, with less than 15% seen only once. Of the sample, approximately 4.5% falls within the top ten clones. The source material was whole blood, sampled in connection with sensitization to the hapten diphenylcyclopropenone (DPC). Receptors originate from a woman in her fifties or sixties with alopecia areata. Some clones in this sample may be carry-over from other donors' samples.

The chain uses TRBV11-2 and TRBJ2-2, with 8 bases fitting TRBD1. The ends lost 5 bases at V and 6 bases at J; junction bases unmatched: 5. Looked up from germline, CDR1 is SGHAT and CDR2 is FQNNGV. CDR3 length equals 14 residues. The CDR3 spells CASSPRTGSGELFF. DNA for the CDR3: TGTGCCAGCAGCCCCCGGACAGGGTCCGGGGAGCTGTTTTTT.

The chain employs TRBV6-5 and TRBJ2-1; no reliable D call. V lost 6 bases and J lost 5, with 17 bases in between. CDR3 length equals 15 residues. CDR1 and CDR2 (germline): MNHEY, SVGAGI. CDR3 region: CASRSSWAENNEQFF. The CDR3 nucleotides read TGTGCCAGCAGGTCAAGCTGGGCTGAGAACAATGAGCAGTTCTTC.

The chain carries TRBV28 and TRBJ2-7; no clear D. CDR3 length: 16 residues. V dropped 5 bases and J dropped 3 bases, with 20 bases sitting between them. Germline values: CDR1 MDHEN, CDR2 SYDVKM. CDR3 bases: TGTGCCAGCAGTCCAAATGCCTGGCCTATCATCTACGAGCAGTACTTC. This translates into CASSPNAWPIIYEQYF.

This clonotype was counted at least ten times. The chain joins TRBV7-8 to TRBJ2-1; 11 bases map to TRBD2. This CDR3 is 15 amino acids long. CDR1 SGHVS and CDR2 FQNEAQ come from the germline V gene. V trimming: 5 bases; J trimming: 8 bases; junction bases outside the gene matches: 8. The CDR3 DNA sequence: TGTGCCAGCAGCCCTAGCGGGAGGAGTTTCGATGAGCAGTTCTTC. It encodes CASSPSGRSFDEQFF.

This clonotype showed up many times. The chain links TRBV6-1 to TRBJ2-1; the match to TRBD2 covers 10 bases. The CDR3 is 15 residues long. Trimming at V came to 7 bases and at J to 4 bases, leaving 7 bases not matched to a gene. The germline V gene encodes CDR1 MNHNS and CDR2 SASEGT. CDR3 residues: CASISTAGGYNEQFF. DNA of the CDR3: TGTGCCAGCATTAGCACAGCGGGAGGGTACAATGAGCAGTTCTTC.

The V gene is TRBV19, the J gene TRBJ2-7, with D unclear. Trimming took off 1 base at V and 2 bases at J, with 9 bases between the two ends. Germline V gene data show CDR1 as LNHDA and CDR2 as SQIVND (reference sequence). This CDR3 comprises 14 residues. The CDR3 DNA follows: TGTGCCAGTAGTATAGTAGGTCAGACCTACGAGCAGTACTTC. It translates to CASSIVGQTYEQYF.

This chain connects TRBV2 to TRBJ2-5; no firm D call. V dropped 6 bases and J dropped 2 bases, with 10 bases sitting between them. The germline gives CDR1 SNHLY, CDR2 FYNNEI. CDR3 size: 13 residues. CDR3 loop: CASRKVQQETQYF. CDR3 sequence (DNA): TGTGCCAGCAGGAAAGTGCAGCAAGAGACCCAGTACTTC.

The V call is TRBV5-1, the J call TRBJ2-7, with D possibly TRBD1 on 5 matching bases. Germline V gene sequence: CDR1 SGHRS, CDR2 YFSETQ. The CDR3 covers 18 residues. Trimming cost V 0 bases and J 2 bases, with 21 bases left between them. CDR3 amino acids: CASSLGGAIGQVAYEQYF. The DNA for the CDR3 is TGCGCCAGCAGCTTGGGTGGGGCGATTGGGCAGGTGGCCTACGAGCAGTACTTC.

This clonotype was found many times. This chain joins TRBV29-1 and TRBJ2-3, with unresolved D. This CDR3 has 12 residues. V was trimmed by 7 bases and J by 2 bases, leaving 10 bases between them. Germline V CDR1 and CDR2: SQVTM, ANQGSEA. The CDR3 DNA reads TGCAGCGGGAAGGTAGACACAGATACGCAGTATTTT. This gives the protein CSGKVDTDTQYF.